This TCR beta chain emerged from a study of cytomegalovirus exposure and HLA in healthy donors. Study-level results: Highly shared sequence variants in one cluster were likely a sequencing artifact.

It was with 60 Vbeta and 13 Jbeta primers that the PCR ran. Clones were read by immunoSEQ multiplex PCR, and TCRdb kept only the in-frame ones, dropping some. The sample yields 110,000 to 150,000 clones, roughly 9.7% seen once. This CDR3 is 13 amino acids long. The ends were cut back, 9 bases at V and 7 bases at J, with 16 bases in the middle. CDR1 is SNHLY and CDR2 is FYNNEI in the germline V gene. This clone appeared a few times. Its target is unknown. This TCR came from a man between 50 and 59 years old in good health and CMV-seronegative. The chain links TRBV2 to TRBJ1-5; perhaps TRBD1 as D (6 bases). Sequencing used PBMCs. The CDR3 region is CASARGAAQPQHF. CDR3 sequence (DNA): TGTGCCAGTGCCCGGGGGGCTGCGCAGCCCCAGCATTTT.